The entry that follows covers one TCR beta chain sequence. In the original processing: How many nucleated cells were present was estimated from reference gene primer amplification. Assay: immunoSEQ multiplex PCR; the TCRdb copy retains only in-frame clones and omits some. V and J calls and clone size come straight from that table; D and trimming were deduced from the DNA. The repertoire has approximately 210,000 clones, around four fifths of them found once; the top ten carry 15%. V dropped 1 base and J dropped 1 base, with 5 bases sitting between them. This CDR3 is 14 amino acids long. The germline V gene encodes CDR1 ENHRY and CDR2 SYGVKD. This record belongs to a study of blood T cell repertoires in COVID-19.

Source material: PBMCs or T cells enriched from blood (not recorded which). The chain carries TRBV10-3 and TRBJ1-5; the D gene is possibly TRBD1 (5 bases). The sequence was collected from a man aged 35 to 55 who had recovered from COVID-19. In DNA form, the CDR3 reads TGTGCCATCAGTGAGTGGGGCAGCAATCAGCCCCAGCATTTT. It yields the protein CAISEWGSNQPQHF.